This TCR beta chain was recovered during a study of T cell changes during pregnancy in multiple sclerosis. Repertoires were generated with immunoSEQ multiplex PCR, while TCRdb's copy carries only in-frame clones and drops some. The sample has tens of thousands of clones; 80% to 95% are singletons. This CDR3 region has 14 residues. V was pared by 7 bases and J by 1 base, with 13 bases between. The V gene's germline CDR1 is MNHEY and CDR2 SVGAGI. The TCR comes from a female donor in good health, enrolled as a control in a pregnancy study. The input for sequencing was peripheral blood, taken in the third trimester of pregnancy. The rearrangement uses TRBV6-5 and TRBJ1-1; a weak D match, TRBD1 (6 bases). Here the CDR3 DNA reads TGTGCCAGCACGTCGGGGGGGCCGAACACTGAAGCTTTCTTT. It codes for CASTSGGPNTEAFF.